This TCR beta chain came from a study of a mutant IDH1 vaccine in newly diagnosed glioma. Overall study: Patients underwent eight vaccinations, which took place in weeks 1, 3, 5, 7, 11, 15, 19 and 23. Vaccines began 4-6 weeks after radiotherapy alone, or with temozolomide cycles. A roughly 60% male, roughly 40% female split and a mean age of 40.4 years characterized treated patients. Patients' prior therapy spanned radiotherapy, temozolomide, or both; most underwent both.

With regard to this clone: Its antigen is not known. Other DNA sequences of this sample code for an identical CDR3.

Clones were read by immunoSEQ multiplex PCR, and TCRdb kept only the in-frame ones, dropping some. The repertoire holds tens of thousands of clones, with almost 90% as singletons. Noted time point: week 11, during vaccination. Vaccination comprised doses that each held 300 ug of mutant IDH1 20-mer peptide, plus topical imiquimod. The length of the CDR3 is 15 residues. Germline V CDR1 and CDR2: LGHNA, YSLEER. V was trimmed by 0 bases and J by 1 base, leaving 9 bases between them. This receptor was taken from a man between 18 and 35 years old with glioma. This sequence joins TRBV4-3 and TRBJ1-1; the D is unclear. Sequencing used PBMCs, obtained from a glioma patient whose treatment included an IDH1 peptide vaccine. CDR3 protein: CASSQDRVGNTEAFF. CDR3 nucleotide sequence: TGCGCCAGCAGCCAAGATCGAGTGGGGAACACTGAAGCTTTCTTT.